Included here is one TCR beta chain sequence, with context. The donors were members of the validation cohort, which comprised 120 subjects and was separate from the first cohort of some 680 subjects. The sample belongs to a study of cytomegalovirus exposure and HLA in healthy donors. Looking at the study overall: Both the 120 or so validation repertoires and the roughly 640 first-cohort repertoires used the same platform, as reported by a later analysis.

V was cut by 4 bases and J by 8 bases, with 11 bases left in between. The germline V gene encodes CDR1 KGHSH and CDR2 LQKENI. CDR3 length: 13 residues. Assay: immunoSEQ multiplex PCR; the TCRdb copy retains only in-frame clones and omits some. The sample has tens of thousands of clones; 90% to 95% are singletons. The TCR originated in a man aged 18 to 35 in good health and CMV-seropositive. V is TRBV18 and J is TRBJ1-4; D may be TRBD1 (5 bases). Specimen: PBMCs. CDR3 sequence: CASSQGEREKLFF. CDR3 nucleotides: TGTGCCAGCTCACAAGGGGAAAGGGAAAAACTGTTTTTT.